What follows are 15 T cell receptor beta chains derived from one specimen sequenced in a study of identifying expanded T cells in peripheral blood. Sequencing used immunoSEQ multiplex PCR; TCRdb keeps in-frame clones, though not all of them. This sample has 75,000 to 90,000 clones, with just under 85% found just once. The sequencing input was blood. The receptors come from a person aged 18-70 years in good health.

In nucleotides, the CDR3 is TGTGCCAGCAGCGTAGGGACACCGGGAGGTAGCGGCACAGATACGCAGTATTTT. It encodes CASSVGTPGGSGTDTQYF. The chain recombines TRBV9 with TRBJ2-3; 7 positions match TRBD2. The length of the CDR3 is 18 residues. Germline-derived CDR1 and CDR2 are SGDLS and YYNGEE. J was trimmed by 1 base and V by 0 bases; bases with no gene match: 11.

Concerning this clone itself: Without the conserved terminal phenylalanine or tryptophan, this CDR3 likely stems from a read error. The DNA is omitted, as the CDR3 cannot be located on it reliably, and the CDR3 follows TCRdb's listing. The V gene is TRBV6-1, the J gene TRBJ1-5. The germline CDR1 and CDR2 sequences are MNHNS and SASEGT. The CDR3 is 13 amino acids in total, end residues counted. CDR3 in amino acids: CASSESNQVPART.

The chain employs TRBV13 and TRBJ2-2; 7 bases are shared with TRBD1. Trimming cost V 5 bases and J 3 bases; bases outside gene matches: 9. CDR1 and CDR2 (germline): PRHDT, FYEKMQ (reference sequence). The CDR3 runs to 16 residues. CDR3: CASSALTGMDTGELFF. The CDR3 nucleotides are TGTGCCAGCAGCGCTCTGACAGGGATGGACACCGGGGAGCTGTTTTTT.

The genes are TRBV7-8 and TRBJ1-1, with D tentatively TRBD1 (6 bases). CDR1 and CDR2 (germline): SGHVS, FQNEAQ. V was clipped by 6 bases and J by 4 bases, with 18 bases between them. The CDR3 has 15 amino acids. The DNA for the CDR3 is TGTGCCAGCAGTTCTCTACAGGGTGGGGTCACTGAAGCTTTCTTT. This codes for CASSSLQGGVTEAFF.

This chain joins TRBV25-1 and TRBJ2-1; the match to TRBD2 covers 13 bases. The germline V gene has CDR1 MGHDK and CDR2 SYGVNS. Unmatched junction bases numbered 5, after V lost 2 bases and J lost 7 bases. The CDR3 spans 16 residues. CDR3 region: CASSERTSGSSNEQFF. CDR3 DNA sequence: TGTGCCAGCAGTGAACGGACTAGCGGGAGTAGTAATGAGCAGTTCTTC.

The CDR3 DNA follows: TGTGCCACCCAGGGGTCCCAAGAGACCCAGTACTTC. Its translation is CATQGSQETQYF. The V and J genes are TRBV28 and TRBJ2-5, with D possibly TRBD1 on 6 matching bases. The CDR3 covers 12 residues. V lost 10 bases and J 1 base, leaving 10 bases between the germline ends. From germline, CDR1 is MDHEN and CDR2 SYDVKM.

This clone has a single count. This chain joins TRBV21-1 and TRBJ2-1; the table's D call, TRBD2, has no DNA check behind it. TRBV21-1 is listed as a pseudogene. The CDR3 consists of 17 residues. The CDR3: CASSKEEASGTYNEQFF. Written as DNA, the CDR3 is TGTGCCAGCAGCAAAGAAGAGGCTAGCGGGACCTACAATGAGCAGTTCTTC.

The chain joins TRBV7-2 to TRBJ2-3; D is perhaps TRBD1 (6 bases). With 7 bases removed from V and 2 bases from J, the gap between germline ends came to 13 bases. The CDR3 contains 14 residues. From germline, CDR1 is SGHTA and CDR2 FQGNSA. CDR3 residues: CASTGTSPTDTQYF. In DNA, the CDR3 is TGTGCCAGCACCGGGACATCGCCCACAGATACGCAGTATTTT.

This clone was seen just once. The V and J genes are TRBV19 and TRBJ2-2; 9 bases match TRBD1. Germline CDR1 and CDR2: LNHDA and SQIVND (reference sequence). Trimming at V came to 5 bases and at J to 6 bases, leaving 10 bases not matched to a gene. The CDR3 covers 16 residues. DNA for the CDR3: TGTGCCAGTAGTCCGTCCGGGACAGGGAGGGCCGGGGAGCTGTTTTTT. It specifies CASSPSGTGRAGELFF.

The genes are TRBV7-8 and TRBJ2-2, with 10 nucleotides matching TRBD1. Germline loops: CDR1 SGHVS, CDR2 FQNEAQ. The V segment lost 1 base and the J segment 5 bases; nucleotides outside the gene matches: 4. CDR3 length: 16 residues. The CDR3 DNA is TGTGCCAGCAGCTTAGGGACAGGGGGTCAGACCGGGGAGCTGTTTTTT. It codes for CASSLGTGGQTGELFF. The whole variable domain, filled in from reference TRBV7-8 and TRBJ2-2, reads GAGVSQSPRYKVAKRGQDVALRCDPISGHVSLFWYQQALGQGPEFLTYFQNEAQLDKSGLPSDRFFAERPEGSVSTLKIQRTQQEDSAVYLCASSLGTGGQTGELFFGEGSRLTVL.

The chain joins TRBV6-5 to TRBJ1-2; D may be TRBD1 (5 bases). The CDR3 spans 14 residues. Trimming left V 2 bases short and J 8 bases short, with 15 bases between. The germline CDR1 and CDR2 sequences are MNHEY and SVGAGI. CDR3 sequence: CASSYGDGADGYTF. The CDR3 DNA reads TGTGCCAGCAGTTACGGGGACGGGGCGGACGGCTACACCTTC.

The chain links TRBV30 to TRBJ1-2; D ambiguous. The germline V and J ends were trimmed by 5 bases and 5 bases, with 6 bases remaining between them. The CDR3 spans 10 residues. The germline V gene has CDR1 GTSNPN and CDR2 SVGIG (reference sequence). The chain's CDR3 is CAWAGYGYTF. DNA for the CDR3: TGTGCCTGGGCGGGATATGGCTACACCTTC.

This sequence joins TRBV30 and TRBJ1-1; 9 bases are a match to TRBD1. The trim removed 5 bases at V and 6 bases at J, leaving 7 bases unmatched. The CDR3 extends over 13 amino acids. In germline, CDR1 is GTSNPN, CDR2 SVGIG (reference sequence). This chain's CDR3 is CAWGRDRDSEAFF. The DNA for the CDR3 is TGTGCCTGGGGCCGGGACAGGGACTCTGAAGCTTTCTTT.

V gene TRBV21-1 combines with J gene TRBJ2-2; the table's D gene call, TRBD2, was not cross checked with the DNA. TRBV21-1 is shown as a pseudogene. The CDR3 has 20 residues. The CDR3 nucleotides read TGTGCCAGCAGCACCTCACAGGAACGGATAGCGGGAGGAAACACCGGGGAGCTGTTTTTT. Translated: CASSTSQERIAGGNTGELFF.

The chain uses TRBV11-2 and TRBJ2-4; 11 nucleotides line up with TRBD2. With V trimmed by 1 base and J by 0 bases, 8 bases remained unmatched. Looked up from germline, CDR1 is SGHAT and CDR2 is FQNNGV. The CDR3 contains 19 residues. CDR3 sequence (DNA): TGTGCCAGCAGCTTAGTAGGGCTAGCGGGAGGTCTAGCCAAAAACATTCAGTACTTC. Translated: CASSLVGLAGGLAKNIQYF.